A single sample is the source of the 27 T cell receptor beta chains below, sequenced in a study of control samples from healthy donors and cancer patients. Sequencing was performed with immunoSEQ multiplex PCR; in TCRdb, only in-frame clones are kept and a portion is missing. The table lists some 140,000 clones, roughly nine tenths of them singletons. Sequencing input: blood. All receptors derive from a woman aged 25 to 45 in good health.

This sequence joins TRBV7-9 and TRBJ2-3; TRBD1 matches at 9 bases. Germline assignment: CDR1 SEHNR and CDR2 FQNEAQ (reference sequence). The V segment lost 1 base and the J segment 6 bases; nucleotides outside the gene matches: 5. The CDR3 is made up of 15 amino acids. The CDR3 coding sequence is TGTGCCAGCAGCTTAGTACAGGGGGCGGTCGATACGCAGTATTTT. Protein sequence: CASSLVQGAVDTQYF. Full variable domain (outside the CDR3, taken from reference TRBV7-9 and TRBJ2-3): DTGVSQNPRHKITKRGQNVTFRCDPISEHNRLYWYRQTLGQGPEFLTYFQNEAQLEKSRLLSDRFSAERPKGSFSTLEIQRTEQGDSAMYLCASSLVQGAVDTQYFGPGTRLTVL.

The chain recombines TRBV7-9 with TRBJ2-7; D remains unclear. This CDR3 spans 16 amino acids. Germline assignment: CDR1 SEHNR and CDR2 FQNEAQ (reference sequence). The ends were cut back, 1 base at V and 3 bases at J, with 16 bases in the middle. CDR3 amino acids: CASSLEVGEWVYEQYF. CDR3 bases: TGTGCCAGCAGCTTAGAGGTCGGCGAGTGGGTCTACGAGCAGTACTTC.

The CDR3 loop reads CASSLSDSPALYGYTF. The CDR3 nucleotides are TGTGCCAGCAGCTTATCTGACAGCCCTGCCCTCTATGGCTACACCTTC. The chain uses TRBV7-2 and TRBJ1-2, with a weak D call TRBD1 (5 bases). V gave up 2 bases and J gave up 4 bases, with 17 bases separating them. This CDR3 is built from 16 residues. CDR1 is SGHTA and CDR2 is FQGNSA in the germline V gene.

V gene TRBV11-2 combines with J gene TRBJ1-5; no firm D call. V lost 0 bases, J lost 5 bases, and 14 bases lay in between. The CDR3 length is 16 residues. CDR1 and CDR2 (germline): SGHAT, FQNNGV. CDR3 protein: CASSLDLGQGHQPQHF. CDR3 in DNA: TGTGCCAGCAGCTTAGATCTAGGCCAAGGGCATCAGCCCCAGCATTTT.

This chain links TRBV5-1 with TRBJ2-2, with 8 bases matching TRBD1. Germline CDR1 and CDR2: SGHRS and YFSETQ. V shed 1 base, J shed 7 bases, and the junction held 9 bases outside the gene matches. The CDR3 has 16 amino acids. CDR3 in DNA: TGCGCCAGCAGCTTGCAAGGACAGGGTGTCATCGGGGAGCTGTTTTTT. Protein product: CASSLQGQGVIGELFF.

The rearrangement uses TRBV5-1 and TRBJ2-7; possible D gene TRBD2, 5 bases. The ends were cut back, 1 base at V and 0 bases at J, with 11 bases in the middle. The length of the CDR3 is 15 residues. Germline V lookup: CDR1 SGHRS, CDR2 YFSETQ. This CDR3 reads CASSLNTGSSYEQYF. In DNA, the CDR3 is TGCGCCAGCAGCTTGAATACGGGAAGCTCCTACGAGCAGTACTTC.

The gene calls are TRBV30 and TRBJ2-5, with TRBD2 matching 9 bases. CDR1 and CDR2 from the germline V gene are GTSNPN and SVGIG (reference sequence). CDR3 length equals 14 residues. The V segment lost 4 bases and the J segment 5 bases; nucleotides outside the gene matches: 8. The CDR3 DNA follows: TGTGCCTGGACTCCGGGACTAGCACGGGAGACCCAGTACTTC. The encoded protein is CAWTPGLARETQYF.

This clone was recorded only once. The genes are TRBV28 and TRBJ1-1; D is possibly TRBD1 (5 bases). The V end lost 4 bases, the J end lost 1 base, and 10 bases lay between the germline ends. Per the germline V gene, CDR1 is MDHEN and CDR2 is SYDVKM. The CDR3 is 14 amino acids. The CDR3 here is CASSYPGGNTEAFF. CDR3 bases: TGTGCCAGCAGTTACCCGGGGGGGAACACTGAAGCTTTCTTT.

Comments on this clone: Other DNA variants within this sample encode the same CDR3. The chain uses TRBV19 and TRBJ1-5; D unclear. The ends were cut back, 3 bases at V and 5 bases at J, with 5 bases in the middle. This CDR3 is 12 amino acids long. The germline gives CDR1 LNHDA, CDR2 SQIVND (reference sequence). In DNA, the CDR3 is TGTGCCAGTAGTATTCTCTATCAGCCCCAGCATTTT. Translating it yields CASSILYQPQHF.

This clone has more than one count but fewer than ten. V is TRBV11-3 and J is TRBJ2-1; D is ambiguous. The V end was cut by 1 base, the J end by 10 bases, with 8 bases between. CDR3 length equals 12 residues. Germline loops: CDR1 SGHNT, CDR2 YENEEA. CDR3 sequence: CASSLGTVEQFF. The CDR3 bases are TGTGCCAGCAGCTTAGGTACAGTAGAGCAGTTCTTC.

This sequence joins TRBV19 and TRBJ2-7; D uncertain. The germline V and J ends were trimmed by 6 bases and 1 base, with 16 bases remaining between them. CDR1 is LNHDA, CDR2 SQIVND, per germline (reference sequence). The CDR3 length is 15 residues. The CDR3 sequence is CASSPRLDPSYEQYF. The DNA of the CDR3 is TGTGCCAGTAGCCCGCGACTCGACCCATCCTACGAGCAGTACTTC.

This clone was seen a single time. V usage is TRBV7-8 and J usage is TRBJ2-7, with TRBD2 matching over 7 bases. With 5 bases clipped from V and 0 bases from J, the junction kept 7 bases outside the gene matches. Looked up from germline, CDR1 is SGHVS and CDR2 is FQNEAQ. This CDR3 spans 15 amino acids. The CDR3, as DNA: TGTGCCAGCAGCCGCAGTGGGGGGGGCTCCTACGAGCAGTACTTC. This translates into CASSRSGGGSYEQYF.

The gene calls are TRBV10-1 and TRBJ2-7, with 11 bases aligning to TRBD2. The CDR3 is 14 residues long. Germline V CDR1 and CDR2: WNHNN, SYGVQD (reference sequence). The V gene end was trimmed by 6 bases and the J gene end by 2 bases; junction bases not matched to a gene: 3. CDR3 residues: CASSELAGAYEQYF. CDR3 DNA: TGCGCCAGCAGCGAACTAGCGGGAGCCTACGAGCAGTACTTC.

The chain uses TRBV19 and TRBJ1-5; TRBD1 matches 7 bases. This CDR3 is 15 amino acids long. Germline lookup yields CDR1 LNHDA and CDR2 SQIVND (reference sequence). The V and J ends lost 5 bases and 7 bases, in that order; junction bases with no gene match: 11. CDR3: CASSPSGTAGQPQHF. As DNA, the CDR3 is TGTGCCAGTAGTCCTTCCGGGACAGCCGGCCAGCCCCAGCATTTT.

The chain is built from TRBV7-6 and TRBJ1-1, with TRBD1 as a possible D gene (5 bases). CDR1 and CDR2 from the germline V gene are SGHVS and FNYEAQ. CDR3 length: 14 amino acids. V lost 2 bases and J 1 base, leaving 8 bases between the germline ends. CDR3 in DNA: TGTGCCAGCAGCTTAACGGGGGAGAACACTGAAGCTTTCTTT. The encoded protein is CASSLTGENTEAFF.

This clone was observed a handful of times. The V gene is TRBV7-9, the J gene TRBJ1-5; D possibly corresponds to TRBD1 (5 bases). V lost 6 bases and J lost 2, with 11 bases in between. Germline lookup yields CDR1 SEHNR and CDR2 FQNEAQ (reference sequence). This CDR3 is 14 amino acids long. The CDR3 loop reads CASSVGEGNQPQHF. In nucleotides, the CDR3 is TGTGCCAGCAGTGTAGGGGAGGGCAATCAGCCCCAGCATTTT. The full variable domain, in which reference TRBV7-9 and TRBJ1-5 provide the parts outside the CDR3, is DTGVSQNPRHKITKRGQNVTFRCDPISEHNRLYWYRQTLGQGPEFLTYFQNEAQLEKSRLLSDRFSAERPKGSFSTLEIQRTEQGDSAMYLCASSVGEGNQPQHFGDGTRLSIL.

The chain employs TRBV5-1 and TRBJ2-1; perhaps TRBD2 as D (5 bases). Germline CDR1 and CDR2: SGHRS and YFSETQ. The CDR3 consists of 15 residues. The V end lost 0 bases, the J end lost 7 bases, and 14 bases lay between the germline ends. Written as DNA, the CDR3 is TGCGCCAGCAGCTTGGGACATTACCGGGATAATGAGCAGTTCTTC. This encodes CASSLGHYRDNEQFF.

This clone was seen more than once but under ten times. The chain combines TRBV6-5 with TRBJ2-1; either TRBD1 or TRBD2 may fit D (6 bases each). V lost 1 base, J lost 7 bases, and 8 bases lay in between. This CDR3 comprises 13 residues. In germline, CDR1 is MNHEY, CDR2 SVGAGI. CDR3 bases: TGTGCCAGCAGTTACTGGGGGGCGAATGAGCAGTTCTTC. The encoded protein is CASSYWGANEQFF.

The rearrangement uses TRBV18 and TRBJ1-4; 11 nucleotides align to TRBD1. CDR1 and CDR2 from the germline V gene are KGHSH and LQKENI. The CDR3 extends over 16 amino acids. With 3 bases clipped from V and 8 bases from J, the junction kept 8 bases outside the gene matches. The CDR3: CASSPGGTGGREKLFF. Written as DNA, the CDR3 is TGTGCCAGCTCACCGGGCGGGACAGGGGGTCGAGAAAAACTGTTTTTT.

The CDR3: CASSFSKVLGQGNYGYTF. For the CDR3, the DNA is TGTGCCAGCAGTTTTAGTAAGGTTCTGGGACAGGGTAACTATGGCTACACCTTC. The V call is TRBV5-5, the J call TRBJ1-2; 9 positions match TRBD1. Germline trimming cut 5 bases from V and 1 base from J; bases unmatched to any gene: 15. CDR3 length: 18 residues. Per germline, CDR1 SGHKS and CDR2 YYEKEE (reference sequence).

CDR3 in amino acids: CASTGAGYGYTF. CDR3 coding DNA: TGTGCCAGCACTGGGGCGGGGTATGGCTACACCTTC. This rearrangement joins TRBV27 to TRBJ1-2, with D perhaps TRBD1 (5 bases). Per the germline V gene, CDR1 is MNHEY and CDR2 is SMNVEV (reference sequence). The ends were cut back, 7 bases at V and 5 bases at J, with 11 bases in the middle. This CDR3 contains 12 residues.

V usage is TRBV29-1 and J usage is TRBJ2-7; 14 nucleotides agree with TRBD2. The V and J ends lost 4 bases and 6 bases, in that order; junction bases with no gene match: 8. This CDR3 is 15 amino acids long. In germline, CDR1 is SQVTM, CDR2 ANQGSEA. The CDR3 DNA is TGCAGCGTTGGGGGAATAGGACTAGCGGGAGGCGAGCAGTACTTC. Its protein product is CSVGGIGLAGGEQYF.

V is TRBV2 and J is TRBJ2-1, with 7 bases fitting TRBD2. With V trimmed by 2 bases and J by 5 bases, 12 bases remained unmatched. The CDR3 extends over 17 amino acids. In germline, CDR1 is SNHLY, CDR2 FYNNEI. This CDR3 is CASSERSPGLSNNEQFF. DNA for the CDR3: TGTGCCAGCAGTGAAAGGTCCCCGGGACTATCAAACAATGAGCAGTTCTTC.

This rearrangement joins TRBV6-2 or TRBV6-3 to TRBJ1-4; D remains ambiguous. The CDR3 is 12 residues long. In germline, CDR1 is MNHEY, CDR2 SVGEGT. V lost 6 bases to trimming and J lost 7 bases, with 9 bases between them. CDR3 nucleotides: TGTGCCAGCAGCCTTGTCGGTGAAAAACTGTTTTTT. It encodes CASSLVGEKLFF.

The rearrangement uses TRBV27 and TRBJ1-5; D call uncertain. Germline V gives CDR1 MNHEY, CDR2 SMNVEV (reference sequence). Deletions cut 3 bases from V and 3 bases from J, with 9 bases between. The length of the CDR3 is 14 residues. DNA for the CDR3: TGTGCCAGCAGTTTGTACGGATTCAATCAGCCCCAGCATTTT. It is translated as CASSLYGFNQPQHF.

V is TRBV11-2 and J is TRBJ2-5, with D perhaps given as TRBD1 or TRBD2 (5 bases each). CDR1 is SGHAT and CDR2 is FQNNGV in the germline V gene. The CDR3 extends over 16 amino acids. The V end was cut by 5 bases, the J end by 5 bases, with 21 bases between. The CDR3 sequence is CASSMPPGTLRETQYF. CDR3 sequence (DNA): TGTGCCAGCAGCATGCCTCCCGGGACCCTCAGGGAGACCCAGTACTTC.

This sequence joins TRBV6-4 and TRBJ1-2, with 10 bases identical to TRBD1. The trim removed 2 bases at V and 7 bases at J, leaving 7 bases unmatched. Germline CDR1 and CDR2: MRHNA and SNTAGT. There are 15 residues in the CDR3. This chain's CDR3 is CASSDNRQGAGGYTF. CDR3 nucleotides: TGTGCCAGCAGTGACAACAGACAGGGGGCGGGTGGCTACACCTTC.